The present T cell receptor (beta chain) was sequenced within a study of cytomegalovirus exposure and HLA in healthy donors. V was pared by 5 bases and J by 7 bases, with 14 bases between. CDR1 is SGHVS, CDR2 FQNEAQ, per germline. CDR3 length: 13 residues. Notes on the study in general: TCR beta V segments were, for the most part, productive about 90% or about 30% of the time in an earlier analysis.

About this clone itself: No antigen is known for it.

Primers: 60 Vbeta forward and 13 Jbeta reverse. Profiled with immunoSEQ multiplex PCR; TCRdb holds only in-frame clones, not every one. This sample has around 53,000 clones, with 82% found just once. This TCR derives from a man aged 25 to 40 in good health and CMV-seronegative. The chain combines TRBV7-8 with TRBJ1-2, with TRBD1 as a possible D gene (6 bases). Sequenced input: PBMCs. This CDR3 is CASSPGQWRGYTF. The CDR3 DNA is TGTGCCAGCAGCCCCGGACAGTGGCGTGGCTACACCTTC. Using reference TRBV7-8 and TRBJ1-2 for the parts outside the CDR3, the full variable domain is GAGVSQSPRYKVAKRGQDVALRCDPISGHVSLFWYQQALGQGPEFLTYFQNEAQLDKSGLPSDRFFAERPEGSVSTLKIQRTQQEDSAVYLCASSPGQWRGYTFGSGTRLTVV.